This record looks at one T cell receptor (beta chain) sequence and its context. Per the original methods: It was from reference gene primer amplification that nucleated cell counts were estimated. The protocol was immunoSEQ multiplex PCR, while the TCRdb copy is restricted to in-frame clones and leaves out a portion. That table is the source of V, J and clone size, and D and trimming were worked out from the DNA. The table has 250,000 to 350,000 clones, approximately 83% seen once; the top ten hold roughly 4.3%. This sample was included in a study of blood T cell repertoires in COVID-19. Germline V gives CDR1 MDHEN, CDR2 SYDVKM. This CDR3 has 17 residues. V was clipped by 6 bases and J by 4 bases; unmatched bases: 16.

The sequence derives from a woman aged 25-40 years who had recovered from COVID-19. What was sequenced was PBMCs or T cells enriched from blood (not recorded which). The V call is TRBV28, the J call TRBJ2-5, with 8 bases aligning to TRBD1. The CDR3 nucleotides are TGTGCCAGCAGCCTCGCCGCAGGGGGCTCTACGCGAGAGACCCAGTACTTC. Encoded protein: CASSLAAGGSTRETQYF.